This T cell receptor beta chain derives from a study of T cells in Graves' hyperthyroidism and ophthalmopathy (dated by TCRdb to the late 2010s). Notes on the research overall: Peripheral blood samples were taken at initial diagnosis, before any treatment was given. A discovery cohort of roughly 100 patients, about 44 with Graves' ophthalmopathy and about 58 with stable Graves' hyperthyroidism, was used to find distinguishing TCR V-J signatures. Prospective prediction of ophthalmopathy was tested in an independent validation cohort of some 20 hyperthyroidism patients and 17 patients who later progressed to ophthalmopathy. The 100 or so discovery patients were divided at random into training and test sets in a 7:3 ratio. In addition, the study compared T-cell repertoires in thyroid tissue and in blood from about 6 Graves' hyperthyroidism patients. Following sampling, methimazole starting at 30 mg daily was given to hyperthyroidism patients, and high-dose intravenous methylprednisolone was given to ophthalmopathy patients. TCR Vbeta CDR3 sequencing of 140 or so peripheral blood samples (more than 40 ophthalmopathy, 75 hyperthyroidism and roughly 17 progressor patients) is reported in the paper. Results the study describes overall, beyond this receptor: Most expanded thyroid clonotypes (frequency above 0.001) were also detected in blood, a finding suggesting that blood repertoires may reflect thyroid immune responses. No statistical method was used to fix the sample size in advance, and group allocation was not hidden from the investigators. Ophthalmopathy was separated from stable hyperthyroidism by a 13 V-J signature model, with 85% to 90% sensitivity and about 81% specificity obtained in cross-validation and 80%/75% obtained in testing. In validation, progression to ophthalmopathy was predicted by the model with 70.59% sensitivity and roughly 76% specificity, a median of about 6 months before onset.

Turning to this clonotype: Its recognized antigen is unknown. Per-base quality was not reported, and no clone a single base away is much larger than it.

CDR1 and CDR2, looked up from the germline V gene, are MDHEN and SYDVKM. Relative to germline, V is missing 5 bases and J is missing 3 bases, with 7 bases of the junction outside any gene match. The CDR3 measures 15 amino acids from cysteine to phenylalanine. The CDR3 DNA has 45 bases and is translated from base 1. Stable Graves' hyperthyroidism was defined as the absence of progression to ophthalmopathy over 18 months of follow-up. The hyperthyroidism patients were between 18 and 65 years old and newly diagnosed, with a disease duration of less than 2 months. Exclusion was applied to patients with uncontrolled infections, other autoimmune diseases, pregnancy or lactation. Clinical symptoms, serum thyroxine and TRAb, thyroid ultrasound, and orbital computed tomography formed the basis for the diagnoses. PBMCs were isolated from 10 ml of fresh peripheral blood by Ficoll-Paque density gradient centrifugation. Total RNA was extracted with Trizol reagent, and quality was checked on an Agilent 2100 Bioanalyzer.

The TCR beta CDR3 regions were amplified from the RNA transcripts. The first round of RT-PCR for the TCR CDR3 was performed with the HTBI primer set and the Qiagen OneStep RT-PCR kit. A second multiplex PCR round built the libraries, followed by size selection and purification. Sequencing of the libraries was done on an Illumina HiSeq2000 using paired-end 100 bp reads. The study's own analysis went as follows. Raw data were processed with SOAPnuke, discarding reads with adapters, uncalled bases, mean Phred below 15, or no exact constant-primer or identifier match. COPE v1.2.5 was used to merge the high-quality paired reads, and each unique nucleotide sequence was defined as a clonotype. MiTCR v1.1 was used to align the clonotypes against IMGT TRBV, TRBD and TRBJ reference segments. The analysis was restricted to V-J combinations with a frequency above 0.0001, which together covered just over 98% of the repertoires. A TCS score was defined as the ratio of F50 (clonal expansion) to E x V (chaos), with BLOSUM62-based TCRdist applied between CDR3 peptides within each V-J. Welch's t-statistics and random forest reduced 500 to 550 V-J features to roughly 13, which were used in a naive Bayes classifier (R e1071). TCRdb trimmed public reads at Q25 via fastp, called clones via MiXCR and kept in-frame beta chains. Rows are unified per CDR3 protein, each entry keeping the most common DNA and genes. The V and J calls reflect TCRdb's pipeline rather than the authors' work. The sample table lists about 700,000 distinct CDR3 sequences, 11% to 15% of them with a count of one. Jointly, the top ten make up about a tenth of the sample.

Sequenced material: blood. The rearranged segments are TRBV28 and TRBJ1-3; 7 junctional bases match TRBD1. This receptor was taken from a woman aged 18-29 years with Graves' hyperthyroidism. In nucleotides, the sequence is TGTGCCAGCAGTCTAGGGGGCATCTTTGGAAACACCATATATTTT. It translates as CASSLGGIFGNTIYF.